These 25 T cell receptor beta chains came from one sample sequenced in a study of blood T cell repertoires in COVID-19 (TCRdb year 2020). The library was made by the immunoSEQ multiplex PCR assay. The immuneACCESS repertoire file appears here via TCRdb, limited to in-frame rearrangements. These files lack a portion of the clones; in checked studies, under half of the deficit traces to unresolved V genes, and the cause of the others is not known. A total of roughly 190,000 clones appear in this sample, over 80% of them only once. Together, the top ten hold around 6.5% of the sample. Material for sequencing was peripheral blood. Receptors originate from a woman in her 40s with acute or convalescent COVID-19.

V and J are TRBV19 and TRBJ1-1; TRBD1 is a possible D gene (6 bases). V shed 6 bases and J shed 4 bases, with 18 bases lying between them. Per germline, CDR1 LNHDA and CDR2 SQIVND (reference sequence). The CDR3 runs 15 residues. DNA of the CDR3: TGTGCCAGTAGGAGGGGCCAGGGGCCGCTCACTGAAGCTTTCTTT. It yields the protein CASRRGQGPLTEAFF.

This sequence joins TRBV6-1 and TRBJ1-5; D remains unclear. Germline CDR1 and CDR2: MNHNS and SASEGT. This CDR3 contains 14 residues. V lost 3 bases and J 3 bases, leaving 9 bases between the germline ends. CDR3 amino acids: CASSELQFNQPQHF. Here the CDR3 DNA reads TGTGCCAGCAGTGAGTTACAGTTCAATCAGCCCCAGCATTTT.

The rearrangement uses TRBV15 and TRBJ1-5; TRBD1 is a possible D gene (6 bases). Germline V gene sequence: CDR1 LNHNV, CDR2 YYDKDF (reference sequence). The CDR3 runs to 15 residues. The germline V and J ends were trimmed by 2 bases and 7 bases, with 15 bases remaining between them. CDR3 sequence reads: CATSRTGAGVQPQHF. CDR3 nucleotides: TGTGCCACCAGCAGAACGGGGGCGGGGGTACAGCCCCAGCATTTT.

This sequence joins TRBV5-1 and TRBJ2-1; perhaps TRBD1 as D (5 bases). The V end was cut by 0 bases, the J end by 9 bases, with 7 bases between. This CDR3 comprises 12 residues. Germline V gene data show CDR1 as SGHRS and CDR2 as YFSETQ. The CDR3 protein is CASSLEGAEQFF. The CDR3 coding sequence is TGCGCCAGCAGCTTGGAAGGGGCTGAGCAGTTCTTC.

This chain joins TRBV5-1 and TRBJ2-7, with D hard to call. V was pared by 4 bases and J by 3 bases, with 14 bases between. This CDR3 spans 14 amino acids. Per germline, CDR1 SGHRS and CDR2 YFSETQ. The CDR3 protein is CASSTSGEIYEQYF. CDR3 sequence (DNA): TGCGCCAGCAGCACGTCCGGAGAAATCTACGAGCAGTACTTC.

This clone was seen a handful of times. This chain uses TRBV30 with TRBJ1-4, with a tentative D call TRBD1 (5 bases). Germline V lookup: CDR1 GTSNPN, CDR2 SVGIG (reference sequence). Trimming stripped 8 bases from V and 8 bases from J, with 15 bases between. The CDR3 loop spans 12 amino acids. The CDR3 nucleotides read TGTGCCCGTAGTCAGGACAAAGAAAAACTGTTTTTT. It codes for CARSQDKEKLFF. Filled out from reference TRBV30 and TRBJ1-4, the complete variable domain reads SQTIHQWPATLVQPVGSPLSLECTVEGTSNPNLYWYRQAAGRGLQLLFYSVGIGQISSEVPQNLSASRPQDRQFILSSKKLLLSDSGFYLCARSQDKEKLFFGSGTQLSVL.

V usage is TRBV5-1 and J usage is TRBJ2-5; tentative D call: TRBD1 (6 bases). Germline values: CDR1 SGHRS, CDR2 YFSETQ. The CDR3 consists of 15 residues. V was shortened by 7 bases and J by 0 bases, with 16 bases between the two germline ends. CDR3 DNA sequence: TGCGCCAGCTCAAACCAGGGGACGTACCAAGAGACCCAGTACTTC. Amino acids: CASSNQGTYQETQYF. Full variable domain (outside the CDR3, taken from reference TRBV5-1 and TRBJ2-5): KAGVTQTPRYLIKTRGQQVTLSCSPISGHRSVSWYQQTPGQGLQFLFEYFSETQRNKGNFPGRFSGRQFSNSRSEMNVSTLELGDSALYLCASSNQGTYQETQYFGPGTRLLVL.

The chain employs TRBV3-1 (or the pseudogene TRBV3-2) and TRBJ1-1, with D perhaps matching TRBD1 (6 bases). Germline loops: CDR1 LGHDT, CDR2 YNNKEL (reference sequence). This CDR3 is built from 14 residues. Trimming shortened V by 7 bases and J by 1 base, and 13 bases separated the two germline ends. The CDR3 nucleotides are TGTGCCAGCAATCAGCAGGGGAAGAACACTGAAGCTTTCTTT. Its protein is CASNQQGKNTEAFF.

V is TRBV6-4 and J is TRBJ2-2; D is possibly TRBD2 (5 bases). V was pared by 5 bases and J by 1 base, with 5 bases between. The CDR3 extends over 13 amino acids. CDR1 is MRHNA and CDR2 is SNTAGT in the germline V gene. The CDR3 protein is CASSSGNTGELFF. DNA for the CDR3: TGTGCCAGCAGTAGCGGGAACACCGGGGAGCTGTTTTTT.

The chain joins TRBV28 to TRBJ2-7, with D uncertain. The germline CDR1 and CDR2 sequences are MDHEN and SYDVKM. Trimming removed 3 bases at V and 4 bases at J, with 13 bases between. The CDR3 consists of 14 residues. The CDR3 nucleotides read TGTGCCAGCAGTTTTCGCGGTATCGTTTACGAGCAGTACTTC. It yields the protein CASSFRGIVYEQYF.

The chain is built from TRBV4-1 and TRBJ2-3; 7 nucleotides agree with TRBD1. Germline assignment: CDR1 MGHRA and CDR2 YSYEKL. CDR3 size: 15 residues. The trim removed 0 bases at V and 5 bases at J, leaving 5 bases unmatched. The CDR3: CASSQDARGRDTQYF. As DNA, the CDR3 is TGCGCCAGCAGCCAAGATGCCAGGGGGAGAGATACGCAGTATTTT.

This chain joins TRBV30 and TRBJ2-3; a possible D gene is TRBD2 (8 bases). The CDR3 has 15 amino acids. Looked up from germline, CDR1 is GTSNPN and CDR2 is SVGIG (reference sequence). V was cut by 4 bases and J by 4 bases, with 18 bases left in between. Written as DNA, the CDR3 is TGTGCCTGGACTCGGGGGGGACAGCAATCAGATACGCAGTATTTT. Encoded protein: CAWTRGGQQSDTQYF. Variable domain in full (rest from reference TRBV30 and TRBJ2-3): SQTIHQWPATLVQPVGSPLSLECTVEGTSNPNLYWYRQAAGRGLQLLFYSVGIGQISSEVPQNLSASRPQDRQFILSSKKLLLSDSGFYLCAWTRGGQQSDTQYFGPGTRLTVL.

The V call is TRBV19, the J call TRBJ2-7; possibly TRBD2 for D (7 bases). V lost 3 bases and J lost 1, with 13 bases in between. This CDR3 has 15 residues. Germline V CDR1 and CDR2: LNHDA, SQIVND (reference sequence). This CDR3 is CASSIGGPRSYEQYF. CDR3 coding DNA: TGTGCCAGTAGTATCGGGGGGCCCAGATCCTACGAGCAGTACTTC.

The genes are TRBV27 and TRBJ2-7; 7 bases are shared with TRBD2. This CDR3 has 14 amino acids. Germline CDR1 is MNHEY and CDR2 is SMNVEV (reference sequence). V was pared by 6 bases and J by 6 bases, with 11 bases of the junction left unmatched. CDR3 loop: CASRDQLGGGEQYF. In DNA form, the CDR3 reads TGTGCCAGCAGGGACCAGCTCGGCGGGGGCGAGCAGTACTTC.

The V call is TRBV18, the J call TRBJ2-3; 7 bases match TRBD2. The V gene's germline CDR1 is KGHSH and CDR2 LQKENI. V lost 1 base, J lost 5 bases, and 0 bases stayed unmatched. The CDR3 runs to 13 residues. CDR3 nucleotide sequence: TGTGCCAGCTCACCACGGGGGGGAGATACGCAGTATTTT. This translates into CASSPRGGDTQYF.

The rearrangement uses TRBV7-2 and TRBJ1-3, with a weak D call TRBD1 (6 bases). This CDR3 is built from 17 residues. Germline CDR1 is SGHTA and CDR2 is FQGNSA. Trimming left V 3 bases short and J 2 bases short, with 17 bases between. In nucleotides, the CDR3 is TGTGCCAGCAGCTTTGGGGGCAAGTCAGAAGCTGGAAACACCATATATTTT. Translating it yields CASSFGGKSEAGNTIYF.

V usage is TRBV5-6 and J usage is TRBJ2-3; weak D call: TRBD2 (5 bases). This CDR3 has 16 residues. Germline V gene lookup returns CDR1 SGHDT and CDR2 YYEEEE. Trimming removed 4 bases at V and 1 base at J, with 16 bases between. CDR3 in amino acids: CASSPQDSIRTDTQYF. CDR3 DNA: TGTGCCAGCAGCCCCCAGGACTCAATCCGCACAGATACGCAGTATTTT.

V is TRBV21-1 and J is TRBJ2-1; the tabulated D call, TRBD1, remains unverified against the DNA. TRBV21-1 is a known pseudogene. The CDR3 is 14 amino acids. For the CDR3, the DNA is TGTGCCAGCACCCGGACAGGGGGCTACAATGAGCAGTTCTTC. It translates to CASTRTGGYNEQFF.

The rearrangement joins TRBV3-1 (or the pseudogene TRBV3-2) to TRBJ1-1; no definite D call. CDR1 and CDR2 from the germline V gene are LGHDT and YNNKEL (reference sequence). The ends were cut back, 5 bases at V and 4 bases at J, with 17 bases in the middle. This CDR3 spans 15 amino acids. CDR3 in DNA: TGTGCCAGCAGCACCCCCATGCGGCCTCCCACTGAAGCTTTCTTT. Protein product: CASSTPMRPPTEAFF.

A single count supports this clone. The CDR3 region is CASGHPNTEAFF. Written as DNA, the CDR3 is TGTGCCAGTGGACACCCGAACACTGAAGCTTTCTTT. The V gene is TRBV27, the J gene TRBJ1-1, with TRBD1 as a possible D gene (5 bases). Germline-derived CDR1 and CDR2 are MNHEY and SMNVEV (reference sequence). V lost 9 bases and J lost 1, with 9 bases in between. CDR3 length equals 12 residues.

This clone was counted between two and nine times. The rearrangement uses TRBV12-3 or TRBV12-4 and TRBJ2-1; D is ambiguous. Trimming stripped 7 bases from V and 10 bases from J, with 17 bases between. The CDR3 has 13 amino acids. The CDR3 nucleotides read TGTGCCAGCAACCCTCAGTCCGGTAGCGAGCAGTTCTTC. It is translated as CASNPQSGSEQFF.

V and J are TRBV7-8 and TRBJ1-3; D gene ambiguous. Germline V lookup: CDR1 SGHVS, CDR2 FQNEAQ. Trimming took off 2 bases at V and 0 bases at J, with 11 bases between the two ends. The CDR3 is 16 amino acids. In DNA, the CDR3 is TGTGCCAGCAGCTTAAGGGAGATTCACTCTGGAAACACCATATATTTT. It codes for CASSLREIHSGNTIYF.

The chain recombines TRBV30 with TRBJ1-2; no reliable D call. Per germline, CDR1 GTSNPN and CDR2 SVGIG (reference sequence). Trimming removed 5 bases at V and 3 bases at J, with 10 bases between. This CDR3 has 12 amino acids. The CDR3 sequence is CAWATGYYGYTF. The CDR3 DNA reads TGTGCCTGGGCGACTGGGTACTATGGCTACACCTTC.

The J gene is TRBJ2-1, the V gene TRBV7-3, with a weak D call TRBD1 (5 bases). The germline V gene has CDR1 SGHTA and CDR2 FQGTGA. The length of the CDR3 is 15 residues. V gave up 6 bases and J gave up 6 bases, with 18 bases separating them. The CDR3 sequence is CASSLGQTGFNEQFF. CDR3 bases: TGTGCCAGCAGTCTAGGACAAACGGGCTTCAATGAGCAGTTCTTC.

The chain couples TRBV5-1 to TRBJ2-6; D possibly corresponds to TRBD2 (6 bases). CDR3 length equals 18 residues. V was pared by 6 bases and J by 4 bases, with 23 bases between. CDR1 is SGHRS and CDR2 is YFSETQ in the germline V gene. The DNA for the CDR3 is TGCGCCAGCATATGGAGGCCGGACGGGAGTAAAGGGGCCAACGTCCTGACTTTC. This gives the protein CASIWRPDGSKGANVLTF. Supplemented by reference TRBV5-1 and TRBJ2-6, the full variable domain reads KAGVTQTPRYLIKTRGQQVTLSCSPISGHRSVSWYQQTPGQGLQFLFEYFSETQRNKGNFPGRFSGRQFSNSRSEMNVSTLELGDSALYLCASIWRPDGSKGANVLTFGAGSRLTVL.